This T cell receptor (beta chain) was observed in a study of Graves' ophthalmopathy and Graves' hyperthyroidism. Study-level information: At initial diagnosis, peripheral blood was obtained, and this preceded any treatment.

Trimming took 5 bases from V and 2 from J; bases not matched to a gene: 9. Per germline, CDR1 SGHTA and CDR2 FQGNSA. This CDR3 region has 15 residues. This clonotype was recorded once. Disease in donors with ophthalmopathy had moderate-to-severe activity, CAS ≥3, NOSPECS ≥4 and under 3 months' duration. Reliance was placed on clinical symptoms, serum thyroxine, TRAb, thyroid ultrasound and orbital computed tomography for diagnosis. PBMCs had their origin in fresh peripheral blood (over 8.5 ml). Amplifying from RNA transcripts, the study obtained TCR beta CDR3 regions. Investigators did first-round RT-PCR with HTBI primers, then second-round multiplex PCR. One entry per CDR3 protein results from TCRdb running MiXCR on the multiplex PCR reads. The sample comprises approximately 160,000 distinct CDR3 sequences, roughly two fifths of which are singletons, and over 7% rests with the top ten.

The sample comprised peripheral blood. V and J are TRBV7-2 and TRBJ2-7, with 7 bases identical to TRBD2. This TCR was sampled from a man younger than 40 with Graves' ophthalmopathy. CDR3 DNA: TGTGCCAGCAGCCCGCTCGGGGCGGGAGCCTACGAGCAGTACTTC. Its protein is CASSPLGAGAYEQYF. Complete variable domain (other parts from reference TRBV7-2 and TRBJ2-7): GAGVSQSPSNKVTEKGKDVELRCDPISGHTALYWYRQSLGQGLEFLIYFQGNSAPDKSGLPSDRFSAERTGGSVSTLTIQRTQQEDSAVYLCASSPLGAGAYEQYFGPGTRLTVT.